The 14 T cell receptor beta chains reported below all come from one sample, sequenced in a study of blood T cell repertoires in COVID-19. Produced via immunoSEQ multiplex PCR; TCRdb's table is partial and in-frame only. Of under 120,000 clones in the sample, more than 60% were seen once. Sequencing was carried out using peripheral blood. All receptors derive from a man between 65 and 79 years old with active or convalescent COVID-19.

The CDR3 coding sequence is TGTGCCAGCAGCTCCCAGACAGGTCCAGGAAACACCATATATTTT. Amino acids: CASSSQTGPGNTIYF. The V call is TRBV5-4, the J call TRBJ1-3, with D tentatively TRBD1 (6 bases). Per germline, CDR1 SGHNT and CDR2 YYREEE (reference sequence). The ends were cut back, 3 bases at V and 4 bases at J, with 14 bases in the middle. The CDR3 sequence is 15 residues long.

The V and J genes are TRBV9 and TRBJ1-3; D gene uncertain. The CDR3 length is 16 residues. V was trimmed by 0 bases and J by 0 bases, leaving 10 bases between them. Germline CDR1 reads SGDLS; CDR2 reads YYNGEE. The CDR3 here is CASSVDGGFSGNTIYF. The DNA for the CDR3 is TGTGCCAGCAGCGTAGATGGCGGATTCTCTGGAAACACCATATATTTT. Complete variable domain (other parts from reference TRBV9 and TRBJ1-3): DSGVTQTPKHLITATGQRVTLRCSPRSGDLSVYWYQQSLDQGLQFLIQYYNGEERAKGNILERFSAQQFPDLHSELNLSSLELGDSALYFCASSVDGGFSGNTIYFGEGSWLTVV.

DNA of the CDR3: TGTGCCAGCAGCTTGGGGGACAGGATGGATGGCTACACCTTC. Residues: CASSLGDRMDGYTF. J is TRBJ1-2 and V is TRBV5-6; the match to TRBD1 covers 8 bases. CDR3 length equals 14 residues. V trimming: 0 bases; J trimming: 6 bases; junction bases outside the gene matches: 4. Germline V gene data show CDR1 as SGHDT and CDR2 as YYEEEE.

V and J are TRBV28 and TRBJ2-3; TRBD2 aligns across 10 bases. V was pared by 7 bases and J by 2 bases, with 6 bases of the junction left unmatched. Germline V gene data show CDR1 as MDHEN and CDR2 as SYDVKM. The CDR3 spans 15 residues. The CDR3 spells CASKSSGRHTDTQYF. CDR3 nucleotides: TGTGCCAGCAAGAGTAGCGGGAGGCACACAGATACGCAGTATTTT.

Here the CDR3 DNA reads TGTGCCAGCAGAGTCTCAGGGGGCGCGCACACTGAAGCTTTCTTT. This codes for CASRVSGGAHTEAFF. This sequence joins TRBV6-5 and TRBJ1-1; 8 bases line up with TRBD1. V shed 6 bases and J 3 bases; nucleotides not matched to a gene: 9. Germline V CDR1 and CDR2: MNHEY, SVGAGI. The CDR3 runs 15 residues.

This rearrangement joins TRBV28 to TRBJ2-4; D remains ambiguous. There are 15 residues in the CDR3. V shed 4 bases and J shed 1 base, with 11 bases lying between them. The germline V gene has CDR1 MDHEN and CDR2 SYDVKM. CDR3 in DNA: TGTGCCAGCAGTTCCGCTGGCTCGGCCAAAAACATTCAGTACTTC. It yields the protein CASSSAGSAKNIQYF.

The gene calls are TRBV5-1 and TRBJ1-2; TRBD1 aligns across 7 bases. The CDR3 extends over 13 amino acids. The germline V gene encodes CDR1 SGHRS and CDR2 YFSETQ. The V gene end was trimmed by 4 bases and the J gene end by 6 bases; junction bases not matched to a gene: 6. The CDR3 DNA reads as TGCGCCAGCAGCCGATCACAGGGGCATGGCTACACCTTC. It specifies CASSRSQGHGYTF.

This clone turned up a few times. This sequence joins TRBV19 and TRBJ2-5, with D tentatively TRBD2 (5 bases). Trimming stripped 3 bases from V and 5 bases from J, with 10 bases between. CDR1 is LNHDA and CDR2 is SQIVND in the germline V gene (reference sequence). This CDR3 contains 13 residues. CDR3 bases: TGTGCCAGTAGTATGCGTCCGGGGGAGACCCAGTACTTC. This encodes CASSMRPGETQYF.

The chain's CDR3 is CASSVSRNEQFF. As DNA, the CDR3 is TGTGCCAGCAGCGTCTCCAGGAATGAGCAGTTCTTC. The genes are TRBV9 and TRBJ2-1; D is ambiguous. Germline V gene sequence: CDR1 SGDLS, CDR2 YYNGEE. The ends were cut back, 2 bases at V and 7 bases at J, with 7 bases in the middle. The CDR3 length is 12 residues.

The chain has TRBV9 and TRBJ2-2; 9 positions agree with TRBD1. The CDR3 is made up of 17 amino acids. V trimming: 2 bases; J trimming: 3 bases; junction bases outside the gene matches: 8. The V gene's germline CDR1 is SGDLS and CDR2 YYNGEE. The CDR3 DNA reads TGTGCCAGCAGCGTGTCGGTGGGGACAGGGCACACCGGGGAGCTGTTTTTT. The encoded protein is CASSVSVGTGHTGELFF.

The V and J genes are TRBV3-1 (or the pseudogene TRBV3-2) and TRBJ1-4; a possible D gene is TRBD1 (6 bases). The V end was cut by 2 bases, the J end by 5 bases, with 9 bases between. This CDR3 is 14 amino acids long. CDR1 and CDR2 from the germline V gene are LGHDT and YNNKEL (reference sequence). CDR3 sequence (DNA): TGTGCCAGCAGCCAACGGGGGGCGAATGAAAAACTGTTTTTT. As protein: CASSQRGANEKLFF.

This chain links TRBV30 with TRBJ1-4; 9 bases are shared with TRBD1. This CDR3 contains 17 residues. In germline, CDR1 is GTSNPN, CDR2 SVGIG (reference sequence). J gave up 6 bases and V 0 bases, and 11 bases lay outside the gene matches. As DNA, the CDR3 is TGTGCCTGGAGTGTACGGTCTGGGACAGGGAGAGATGAAAAACTGTTTTTT. The encoded protein is CAWSVRSGTGRDEKLFF. The whole variable domain, filled in from reference TRBV30 and TRBJ1-4, reads SQTIHQWPATLVQPVGSPLSLECTVEGTSNPNLYWYRQAAGRGLQLLFYSVGIGQISSEVPQNLSASRPQDRQFILSSKKLLLSDSGFYLCAWSVRSGTGRDEKLFFGSGTQLSVL.

The rearrangement joins TRBV7-3 to TRBJ2-1; weak D call: TRBD1 (6 bases). The CDR3 runs to 14 residues. The V gene's germline CDR1 is SGHTA and CDR2 FQGTGA. V was shortened by 5 bases and J by 8 bases, with 16 bases between the two germline ends. CDR3 coding DNA: TGTGCCAGCAGCCAGGGGCCTAGTACCGATGAGCAGTTCTTC. This encodes CASSQGPSTDEQFF.

The J gene is TRBJ2-7, the V gene TRBV3-1 (or the pseudogene TRBV3-2), with 11 bases lining up with TRBD2. The trim removed 4 bases at V and 2 bases at J, leaving 1 base unmatched. The CDR3 is made up of 14 amino acids. Germline V gene sequence: CDR1 LGHDT, CDR2 YNNKEL (reference sequence). The CDR3 loop is CASSPLAGAYEQYF. CDR3 nucleotide sequence: TGTGCCAGCAGCCCACTAGCGGGAGCCTACGAGCAGTACTTC.